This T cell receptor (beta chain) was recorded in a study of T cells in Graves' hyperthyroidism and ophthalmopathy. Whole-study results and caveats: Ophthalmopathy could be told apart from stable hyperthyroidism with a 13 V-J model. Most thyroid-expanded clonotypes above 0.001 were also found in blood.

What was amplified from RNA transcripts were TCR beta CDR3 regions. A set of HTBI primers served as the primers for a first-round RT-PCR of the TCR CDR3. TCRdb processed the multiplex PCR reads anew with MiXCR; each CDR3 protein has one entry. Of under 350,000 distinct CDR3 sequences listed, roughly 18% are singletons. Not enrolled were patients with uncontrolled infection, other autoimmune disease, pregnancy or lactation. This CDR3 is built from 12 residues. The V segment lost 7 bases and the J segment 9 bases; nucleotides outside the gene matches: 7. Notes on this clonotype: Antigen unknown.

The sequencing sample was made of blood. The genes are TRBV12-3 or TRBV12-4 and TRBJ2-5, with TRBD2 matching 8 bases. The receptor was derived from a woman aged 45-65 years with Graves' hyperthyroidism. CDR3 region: CASKAGEQAQYF. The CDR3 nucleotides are TGTGCCAGCAAAGCGGGGGAGCAGGCCCAGTACTTC.